This record concerns one T cell receptor beta chain sequence. What it recognizes is unknown. The data were obtained in a study of vaccination and CD4 T cells after COVID-19. Indicated treatment: approximately nine-day PBMC culture with coronavirus spike peptide pools or control peptides (ViraFEST assay). Study-wide results and limits: Nearly all convalescent vaccine-specific clones, 304 of 307, recognized only SARS-CoV-2 spike.

CDR1 is MRHNA, CDR2 SNTAGT, per germline. Trimming took off 3 bases at V and 7 bases at J, with 10 bases between the two ends. The CDR3 sequence is 13 residues long. The assay that was used to sequence DNA from cultured CD4+ T cells was the Oncomine TCR Beta short-read assay. TCRdb re-called the PCR reads with MiXCR, one entry per CDR3 protein. The sample consists of approximately 13,000 distinct CDR3 sequences, roughly 61% of them appearing once. The sequence was obtained from a human donor who had recovered from COVID-19. This sequence joins TRBV6-4 and TRBJ2-1; possible D gene TRBD2, 6 bases. Material for sequencing was CD4+ T cells from blood, cultured in vitro. CDR3 bases: TGTGCCAGCAGTGAAAGGAGGGAAAATGAGCAGTTCTTC. This gives the protein CASSERRENEQFF.